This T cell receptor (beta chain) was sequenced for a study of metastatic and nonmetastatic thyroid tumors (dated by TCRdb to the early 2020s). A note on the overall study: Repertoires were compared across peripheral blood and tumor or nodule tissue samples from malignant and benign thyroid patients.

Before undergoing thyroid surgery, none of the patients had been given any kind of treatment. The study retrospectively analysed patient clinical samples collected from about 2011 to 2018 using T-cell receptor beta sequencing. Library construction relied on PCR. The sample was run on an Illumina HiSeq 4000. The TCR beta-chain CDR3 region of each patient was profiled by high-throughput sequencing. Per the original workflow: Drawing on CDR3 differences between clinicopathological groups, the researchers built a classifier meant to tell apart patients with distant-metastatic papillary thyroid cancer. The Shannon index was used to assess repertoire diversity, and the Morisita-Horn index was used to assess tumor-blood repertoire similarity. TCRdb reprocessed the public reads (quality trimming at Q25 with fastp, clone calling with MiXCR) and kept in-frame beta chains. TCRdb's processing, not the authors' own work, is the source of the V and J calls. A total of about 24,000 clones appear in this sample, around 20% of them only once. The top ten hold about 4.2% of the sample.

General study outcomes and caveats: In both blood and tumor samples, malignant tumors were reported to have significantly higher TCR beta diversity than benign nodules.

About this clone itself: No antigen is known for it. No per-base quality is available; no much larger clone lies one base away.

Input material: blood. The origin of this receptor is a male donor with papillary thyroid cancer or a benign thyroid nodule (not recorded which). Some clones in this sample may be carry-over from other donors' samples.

The CDR3 protein sequence reads: CASSLRTSGSSNEQFF. The nucleotides are TGTGCCAGCAGCCTAAGGACTAGCGGGAGTTCGAATGAGCAGTTCTTC. The chain is made from TRBV7-3 and TRBJ2-1, with TRBD2 matching 13 junction bases. The CDR3 runs 16 residues from the cysteine to the phenylalanine. Left in the record is the CDR3 DNA by itself, 48 bases read in frame from the first base. From a lookup of the germline V gene, CDR1 and CDR2 are SGHTA and FQGTGA. Trimming removed 5 bases from V and 7 bases from J; the gene matches leave 8 bases unexplained.